The rows below give T cell receptor beta chains drawn from one sample of a study of post-analysis software for immune sequencing data. One entry per CDR3 protein results from TCRdb running MiXCR on the PCR reads. The table has roughly 730,000 distinct CDR3 sequences, just under 30% seen once. Sequences were obtained from blood. Source of these receptors: a girl aged 5-17 years with multiple sclerosis. CDR3s include the opening cysteine and the closing phenylalanine or tryptophan. A D gene is named only where the DNA matches it firmly. Some rows have no size entry. The others give once, few or many, or a class for an expanded clone.

abundance: -
j_gene: TRBJ2-2
v_gene: TRBV29-1
d_gene: TRBD2
CDR3nt: TGCAGCGTTATACCGCGAGCGGGAGCAACCGGGGAGCTGTTTTTT
CDR3aa: CSVIPRAGATGELFF

abundance: few
j_gene: TRBJ2-7
v_gene: TRBV12-3/TRBV12-4
d_gene: TRBD2
CDR3nt: TGTGCCAGCAGTTTGCGGGGGTTGGACGAGCAGTACTTC
CDR3aa: CASSLRGLDEQYF

abundance: -
j_gene: TRBJ2-1
v_gene: TRBV5-6
d_gene: -
CDR3nt: TGTGCCAGCAGCTTGGGGGCAAGGGATGAGCAGTTCTTC
CDR3aa: CASSLGARDEQFF

abundance: few
j_gene: TRBJ1-5
v_gene: TRBV12-3/TRBV12-4
d_gene: -
CDR3nt: TGTGCCAGCAGGCAAAGTAGCAATCAGCCCCAGCATTTT
CDR3aa: CASRQSSNQPQHF

abundance: few
j_gene: TRBJ2-7
v_gene: TRBV6-2/TRBV6-3
d_gene: -
CDR3nt: TGTGCCACCCTCGGGGGAGCCTCCTACGAGCAGTACTTC
CDR3aa: CATLGGASYEQYF

abundance: -
j_gene: TRBJ2-3
v_gene: TRBV9
d_gene: TRBD2
CDR3nt: TGTGCCAGCAGTCTCCGGGCTAGCGGGAGGGGAGATACGCAGTATTTT
CDR3aa: CASSLRASGRGDTQYF

abundance: -
j_gene: TRBJ2-5
v_gene: TRBV20-1
d_gene: -
CDR3nt: TGCAGTGCTAGAAGGATGACACCCGAGACCCAGTACTTC
CDR3aa: CSARRMTPETQYF

abundance: -
j_gene: TRBJ2-3
v_gene: TRBV12-3/TRBV12-4
d_gene: -
CDR3nt: TGTGCCAGCAGTTTAGGGGGCAGAGTAAGCGCGAATGCGCAGTATTTT
CDR3aa: CASSLGGRVSANAQYF

abundance: -
j_gene: TRBJ2-1
v_gene: TRBV7-9
d_gene: -
CDR3nt: TGTGCCAGCAGCCGGGGACTCCCAAGTGAGCAGTTCTTC
CDR3aa: CASSRGLPSEQFF

abundance: few
j_gene: TRBJ2-7
v_gene: TRBV5-1
d_gene: -
CDR3nt: TGCGCCAGCAGCTTGGCTCTAGCCTACGAGCAGTACTTC
CDR3aa: CASSLALAYEQYF

abundance: -
j_gene: TRBJ1-2
v_gene: TRBV6-1
d_gene: -
CDR3nt: TGTGCCAGCAGCCCCCACCCATCCTGGACTGCCTCAGACTATGGCTACACCTTC
CDR3aa: CASSPHPSWTASDYGYTF

abundance: -
j_gene: TRBJ2-7
v_gene: TRBV2
d_gene: -
CDR3nt: TGTGCCAGCAGTGAAGCAGGGTACGTCTCCTACGAGCAGTACTTC
CDR3aa: CASSEAGYVSYEQYF

abundance: few
j_gene: TRBJ1-4
v_gene: TRBV6-5
d_gene: TRBD1
CDR3nt: TGTGCCAGCAGAGACAGGGGGCGAGGAGATGAAAAACTGTTTTTT
CDR3aa: CASRDRGRGDEKLFF

abundance: few
j_gene: TRBJ2-1
v_gene: TRBV20-1
d_gene: -
CDR3nt: TGCAGTGCTAGAGCAGGGGGAGGTGGGGGGCAGTTCTTC
CDR3aa: CSARAGGGGGQFF

abundance: -
j_gene: TRBJ2-5
v_gene: TRBV6-6
d_gene: TRBD2
CDR3nt: TGTGCCACAAGCGGGGAATCGCAAGAGACCCAGTACTTC
CDR3aa: CATSGESQETQYF

abundance: -
j_gene: TRBJ2-3
v_gene: TRBV24-1
d_gene: -
CDR3nt: TGTGCCACCAGTGATTCCCCAGATACGCAGTATTTT
CDR3aa: CATSDSPDTQYF

abundance: -
j_gene: TRBJ2-7
v_gene: TRBV6-5
d_gene: TRBD1
CDR3nt: TGTGCCAGCAGCCGAGACAGGGTGGACGAGCAGTACTTC
CDR3aa: CASSRDRVDEQYF

abundance: few
j_gene: TRBJ2-1
v_gene: TRBV9
d_gene: TRBD2
CDR3nt: TGTGCCAGCAGCGTAGGGAGCGGGAGGGGGAGAAATGAGCAGTTCTTC
CDR3aa: CASSVGSGRGRNEQFF

abundance: few
j_gene: TRBJ2-1
v_gene: TRBV10-3
d_gene: TRBD2
CDR3nt: TGTGCCATCAGGTCCGGGACTAGTCACAATGAGCAGTTCTTC
CDR3aa: CAIRSGTSHNEQFF

abundance: -
j_gene: TRBJ2-3
v_gene: TRBV18
d_gene: -
CDR3nt: TGTGCCAGCTCACCATTTAGGACAGATACGCAGTATTTT
CDR3aa: CASSPFRTDTQYF

abundance: -
j_gene: TRBJ1-6
v_gene: TRBV2
d_gene: -
CDR3nt: TGTGCCAGCAGTTATAACGTTCCCCCGGATTCACCCCTCCACTTT
CDR3aa: CASSYNVPPDSPLHF

abundance: few
j_gene: TRBJ2-7
v_gene: TRBV28
d_gene: -
CDR3nt: TGTGCCAGCAGTTTCTGGGGAAGCGGGCAGTACTTC
CDR3aa: CASSFWGSGQYF

abundance: few
j_gene: TRBJ2-2
v_gene: TRBV2
d_gene: TRBD2
CDR3nt: TGTGCCAGCGCGACATCCGGGACTAGACCCACCGGGGAGCTGTTTTTT
CDR3aa: CASATSGTRPTGELFF

abundance: -
j_gene: TRBJ2-7
v_gene: TRBV20-1
d_gene: -
CDR3nt: TGCAGTGCTAGAAGAACGACCGACAGTAAGCAGTACTTC
CDR3aa: CSARRTTDSKQYF

abundance: -
j_gene: TRBJ2-7
v_gene: TRBV29-1
d_gene: -
CDR3nt: TGCAGCGTTGAAGGGTCTACCCCCACGGGGGAGCGGTACTTC
CDR3aa: CSVEGSTPTGERYF

abundance: -
j_gene: TRBJ2-1
v_gene: TRBV20-1
d_gene: TRBD2
CDR3nt: TGCAGTGCTAGTAACAATAGGGGACTAGCGGGATACAATGAGCAGTTCTTC
CDR3aa: CSASNNRGLAGYNEQFF

abundance: -
j_gene: TRBJ2-4
v_gene: TRBV29-1
d_gene: TRBD1
CDR3nt: TGCAGCGTTGAAGTACGGACAGGGAAAAACATTCAGTACTTC
CDR3aa: CSVEVRTGKNIQYF

abundance: -
j_gene: TRBJ1-1
v_gene: TRBV5-1
d_gene: -
CDR3nt: TGCGCCAGCAGCTTGCGGGGGGAGAGCACTGAAGCTTTCTTT
CDR3aa: CASSLRGESTEAFF

abundance: few
j_gene: TRBJ2-1
v_gene: TRBV29-1
d_gene: TRBD2
CDR3nt: TGCAGCGCCGGACTAGCGGGGCAATACAATGAGCAGTTCTTC
CDR3aa: CSAGLAGQYNEQFF

abundance: -
j_gene: TRBJ2-7
v_gene: TRBV6-1
d_gene: -
CDR3nt: TGTGCCGGCAGTGCCTACAGGTTATACGAGCAGTACTTC
CDR3aa: CAGSAYRLYEQYF

abundance: few
j_gene: TRBJ1-2
v_gene: TRBV20-1
d_gene: -
CDR3nt: TGCAGTGCTAGAGCTTTCAGTTACCGGTATGACTACACCTTC
CDR3aa: CSARAFSYRYDYTF

abundance: few
j_gene: TRBJ2-6
v_gene: TRBV6-5
d_gene: -
CDR3nt: TGTGCCAGCAGTTGGTTCGGCGACTCTGGGGCCAACGTCCTGACTTTC
CDR3aa: CASSWFGDSGANVLTF

abundance: few
j_gene: TRBJ1-6
v_gene: TRBV10-3
d_gene: -
CDR3nt: TGTGCCATCAGTGGCGGGGATAATTCACCCCTCCACTTT
CDR3aa: CAISGGDNSPLHF

abundance: few
j_gene: TRBJ1-6
v_gene: TRBV11-2
d_gene: -
CDR3nt: TGTGCCAGCAGCCCGACCCACAGGGAAAGGTCACCCCTCCACTTT
CDR3aa: CASSPTHRERSPLHF

abundance: few
j_gene: TRBJ2-5
v_gene: TRBV29-1
d_gene: TRBD1
CDR3nt: TGCAGCGTAGAGCCGGGACAGGGAGTAACAGAGACCCAGTACTTC
CDR3aa: CSVEPGQGVTETQYF

abundance: few
j_gene: TRBJ2-1
v_gene: TRBV9
d_gene: TRBD2
CDR3nt: TGTGCCAGCAGCCCCCAACTCGGACTAGCGGGGGGTGAGCAGTTCTTC
CDR3aa: CASSPQLGLAGGEQFF

abundance: -
j_gene: TRBJ2-1
v_gene: TRBV7-6
d_gene: TRBD2
CDR3nt: TGTGCCAGCAGCCTGGAGTCGGGGACTACCTACAATGAGCAGTTCTTC
CDR3aa: CASSLESGTTYNEQFF

abundance: few
j_gene: TRBJ2-3
v_gene: TRBV25-1
d_gene: TRBD2
CDR3nt: TGTGCCAGCAGTGAATATAAGGGACTAGTGACAGATACGCAGTATTTT
CDR3aa: CASSEYKGLVTDTQYF

abundance: few
j_gene: TRBJ1-1
v_gene: TRBV10-3
d_gene: TRBD1
CDR3nt: TGTGCTTCACGGACAGGGGCGTCGGGCACTGAAGCTTTCTTT
CDR3aa: CASRTGASGTEAFF

abundance: few
j_gene: TRBJ2-5
v_gene: TRBV15
d_gene: TRBD1
CDR3nt: TGTGCCACCAGCAGGGGAAACAGGGGAAACTTAGAGACCCAGTACTTC
CDR3aa: CATSRGNRGNLETQYF

abundance: few
j_gene: TRBJ2-7
v_gene: TRBV28
d_gene: TRBD2
CDR3nt: TGTGCCAGCAGCGGTACTAGCGGACCCACCTACGAGCAGTACTTC
CDR3aa: CASSGTSGPTYEQYF